One sample yielded the 24 T cell receptor beta chains listed below, sequenced in a study of T cells after yellow fever vaccination. TCRdb reprocessed the 5' RACE reads with MiXCR, giving one entry per CDR3 protein. The sample lists tens of thousands of distinct CDR3 sequences; 7.5% to 9% were seen once. The source material was CD8+ T cells sorted from PBMCs, sampled on the day of the yellow fever booster vaccination. The receptors derive from a man younger than 45 who received the YFV17D yellow fever vaccine.

The gene calls are TRBV7-3 and TRBJ2-5, with TRBD1 as a possible D gene (5 bases). CDR3 length: 15 residues. V was cut by 1 base and J by 4 bases, with 13 bases left in between. In germline, CDR1 is SGHTA, CDR2 FQGTGA. Here the CDR3 reads CASSLSPGCAETQYF. The CDR3 DNA reads TGTGCCAGCAGCTTAAGCCCAGGGTGTGCAGAGACCCAGTACTTC. The full variable domain, its missing parts supplied by reference TRBV7-3 and TRBJ2-5, is GAGVSQTPSNKVTEKGKYVELRCDPISGHTALYWYRQSLGQGPEFLIYFQGTGAADDSGLPNDRFFAVRPEGSVSTLKIQRTERGDSAVYLCASSLSPGCAETQYFGPGTRLLVL.

This clonotype was recorded a few times. V and J are TRBV6-1 and TRBJ2-4; D unclear. Trimming shortened V by 10 bases and J by 5 bases, and 15 bases separated the two germline ends. CDR3 length: 13 amino acids. CDR1 is MNHNS, CDR2 SASEGT, per germline. CDR3 in amino acids: CATLGPQENIQYF. The CDR3 bases are TGTGCCACCCTCGGGCCCCAGGAAAACATTCAGTACTTC.

In this sample, this clonotype turned up a few times. This chain joins TRBV7-6 and TRBJ1-1, with TRBD1 matching 8 bases. The junction had 8 bases not matched to a gene; V was cut back by 5 bases and J by 0 bases. Per germline, CDR1 SGHVS and CDR2 FNYEAQ. The CDR3 runs 16 residues. CDR3 protein: CASSKGQASLNTEAFF. Written as DNA, the CDR3 is TGTGCCAGCAGCAAGGGACAGGCGTCTCTGAACACTGAAGCTTTCTTT.

The CDR3 sequence is CASRTQGFWAQYF. The CDR3 coding sequence is TGTGCCAGCAGAACCCAGGGATTCTGGGCGCAGTATTTT. The V gene is TRBV6-2 or TRBV6-3, the J gene TRBJ2-3, with D maybe TRBD1 (5 bases). The V end was cut by 6 bases, the J end by 10 bases, with 17 bases between. Germline lookup yields CDR1 MNHEY and CDR2 SVGEGT. This CDR3 spans 13 amino acids.

The gene calls are TRBV27 and TRBJ2-7, with TRBD1 matching over 9 bases. Germline lookup yields CDR1 MNHEY and CDR2 SMNVEV (reference sequence). V trimming: 3 bases; J trimming: 7 bases; junction bases outside the gene matches: 10. This CDR3 spans 15 amino acids. Written as DNA, the CDR3 is TGTGCCAGCAGTTTTACCGGGACAGGGAGGAATGAGCAGTACTTC. Residues: CASSFTGTGRNEQYF.

The chain employs TRBV27 and TRBJ2-7; perhaps TRBD2 as D (6 bases). Trimming took 6 bases from V and 2 from J, leaving 11 bases between them. Germline lookup yields CDR1 MNHEY and CDR2 SMNVEV (reference sequence). The CDR3 length is 13 residues. The DNA for the CDR3 is TGTGCCAGCAGCCAGGGCGGGGCCTACGAGCAGTACTTC. Translating gives CASSQGGAYEQYF.

In its sample, this clonotype was seen many times. This chain links TRBV2 with TRBJ2-7, with a tentative D call TRBD1 (5 bases). V lost 7 bases and J lost 3, with 19 bases in between. Germline CDR1 reads SNHLY; CDR2 reads FYNNEI. The CDR3 runs 15 residues. The DNA of the CDR3 is TGTGCCAGCAAGGCGCAGGGATCACTCAACTACGAGCAGTACTTC. Protein sequence: CASKAQGSLNYEQYF.

The CDR3 nucleotides read TGTGCCAGCAGCCAAGGGACTAGCGGGAGTTATAATGAGCAGTTCTTC. Encoded protein: CASSQGTSGSYNEQFF. The V and J genes are TRBV7-9 and TRBJ2-1; 14 nucleotides agree with TRBD2. Per germline, CDR1 SEHNR and CDR2 FQNEAQ (reference sequence). V was clipped by 5 bases and J by 7 bases; unmatched bases: 7. This CDR3 is built from 16 residues.

This sequence joins TRBV5-5 and TRBJ1-1, with unresolved D. CDR3 size: 13 residues. Trimming stripped 4 bases from V and 0 bases from J, with 7 bases between. In germline, CDR1 is SGHKS, CDR2 YYEKEE (reference sequence). The DNA for the CDR3 is TGTGCCAGCAGCGGGGTGGTGAACACTGAAGCTTTCTTT. Amino acids: CASSGVVNTEAFF.

The chain combines TRBV3-1 with TRBJ2-7; TRBD2 might be the D (5 bases). CDR3 length: 13 amino acids. Trimming removed 1 base at V and 5 bases at J, with 9 bases between. Germline V gene data show CDR1 as LGHDT and CDR2 as YNNKEL (reference sequence). CDR3 coding DNA: TGTGCCAGCAGCCAAGGTCCCGGGGACGAGCAGTACTTC. Amino acids: CASSQGPGDEQYF.

This clonotype was counted only a few times. The rearrangement joins TRBV5-1 to TRBJ2-5; the D gene could be TRBD1 or TRBD2 (5 bases each). This CDR3 is 15 amino acids long. The germline gives CDR1 SGHRS, CDR2 YFSETQ. V was trimmed by 4 bases and J by 5 bases, leaving 18 bases between them. The CDR3 loop reads CASSGRDLREETQYF. CDR3 nucleotide sequence: TGCGCCAGCAGCGGAAGGGACCTCCGTGAGGAGACCCAGTACTTC.

The sample holds a few counts of this clonotype. J is TRBJ2-3 and V is TRBV5-6; the D gene is possibly TRBD1 (5 bases). Deletions cut 4 bases from V and 4 bases from J, with 19 bases between. In germline, CDR1 is SGHDT, CDR2 YYEEEE. The CDR3 loop spans 16 amino acids. CDR3 DNA: TGTGCCAGCAGCAGTCCCGACAGTGATGGGGCAGATACGCAGTATTTT. Amino acid sequence: CASSSPDSDGADTQYF.

The chain employs TRBV3-1 and TRBJ2-3, with 12 nucleotides matching TRBD2. The junction had 7 bases not matched to a gene; V was cut back by 4 bases and J by 5 bases. In germline, CDR1 is LGHDT, CDR2 YNNKEL (reference sequence). This CDR3 is built from 16 residues. CDR3 sequence: CASSPRLAGDQDTQYF. The CDR3, as DNA: TGTGCCAGCAGCCCCCGACTAGCGGGAGATCAAGATACGCAGTATTTT.

This clonotype was counted at least ten times. As DNA, the CDR3 is TGTGCCAGCAGCAACGGTCCACTCGCTGGAAACACCATATATTTT. Amino acids: CASSNGPLAGNTIYF. The V gene is TRBV12-3 or TRBV12-4, the J gene TRBJ1-3; D gene ambiguous. The CDR3 has 15 amino acids. V lost 6 bases, J lost 2 bases, and 14 bases lay in between.

This clonotype turned up a few times. The rearrangement links TRBV29-1 to TRBJ2-1, with 10 bases that match TRBD2. This CDR3 spans 14 amino acids. The germline gives CDR1 SQVTM, CDR2 ANQGSEA. After removal of 6 bases from V and 0 bases from J, the junction contained 2 bases not matched to a gene. The CDR3 sequence is CSVPSGSSYNEQFF. As DNA, the CDR3 is TGCAGCGTCCCTAGCGGGAGCTCCTACAATGAGCAGTTCTTC.

This chain joins TRBV7-9 and TRBJ1-4; TRBD1 matches at 9 bases. This CDR3 is 15 amino acids long. The trim removed 1 base at V and 5 bases at J, leaving 2 bases unmatched. CDR1 SEHNR and CDR2 FQNEAQ come from the germline V gene (reference sequence). The CDR3 loop reads CASSLDGTGNEKLFF. The CDR3 coding sequence is TGTGCCAGCAGCTTAGACGGGACAGGGAATGAAAAACTGTTTTTT. Together with reference TRBV7-9 and TRBJ1-4, the CDR3 gives the full variable domain: DTGVSQNPRHKITKRGQNVTFRCDPISEHNRLYWYRQTLGQGPEFLTYFQNEAQLEKSRLLSDRFSAERPKGSFSTLEIQRTEQGDSAMYLCASSLDGTGNEKLFFGSGTQLSVL.

In its sample, this clonotype was seen many times. CDR3 in DNA: TGTGCCAGCAGTCCGACAGCCCCCACAGATACGCAGTATTTT. Translation: CASSPTAPTDTQYF. This chain joins TRBV27 and TRBJ2-3; possible D gene TRBD1, 5 bases. Between the trimmed V and J ends, which lost 5 bases and 2 bases, there was a span of 11 bases. The length of the CDR3 is 14 residues. Germline loops: CDR1 MNHEY, CDR2 SMNVEV (reference sequence).

The CDR3 here is CASSGQGRGEQYF. In DNA, the CDR3 is TGTGCCAGCAGCGGACAGGGTAGGGGCGAGCAGTACTTC. This chain joins TRBV27 and TRBJ2-7; 8 bases fit TRBD1. This CDR3 contains 13 residues. Germline assignment: CDR1 MNHEY and CDR2 SMNVEV (reference sequence). The trim removed 6 bases at V and 6 bases at J, leaving 7 bases unmatched.

In this sample, this clonotype turned up a few times. The chain recombines TRBV5-4 with TRBJ1-1; D is uncertain. Looked up from germline, CDR1 is SGHNT and CDR2 is YYREEE (reference sequence). V lost 0 bases and J lost 11, with 8 bases in between. The length of the CDR3 is 11 residues. Written as DNA, the CDR3 is TGTGCCAGCAGCTTGGCGGGAGACGCTTTCTTT. Translating it yields CASSLAGDAFF.

This clonotype was picked up a small number of times. The rearrangement links TRBV24-1 to TRBJ2-1; D is unclear. Germline CDR1 and CDR2: KGHDR and SFDVKD. V gave up 2 bases and J gave up 4 bases, with 5 bases separating them. CDR3 length equals 13 residues. The CDR3 DNA reads TGTGCCACCAGTGATTCCCAGTACAATGAGCAGTTCTTC. The encoded protein is CATSDSQYNEQFF.

The chain combines TRBV28 with TRBJ2-7; 11 bases are a match to TRBD1. J gave up 5 bases and V 7 bases, and 10 bases lay outside the gene matches. Per germline, CDR1 MDHEN and CDR2 SYDVKM. The CDR3 is made up of 15 amino acids. The CDR3 region has the DNA TGTGCCAGCACCCTTCCGGACAGGGGGCCTCACGAGCAGTACTTC. This translates into CASTLPDRGPHEQYF. The variable domain in full, completed from reference TRBV28 and TRBJ2-7, reads DVKVTQSSRYLVKRTGEKVFLECVQDMDHENMFWYRQDPGLGLRLIYFSYDVKMKEKGDIPEGYSVSREKKERFSLILESASTNQTSMYLCASTLPDRGPHEQYFGPGTRLTVT.

At least ten counts were recorded for this clonotype. The rearrangement uses TRBV7-9 and TRBJ1-5; 7 nucleotides match TRBD1. CDR1 is SEHNR and CDR2 is FQNEAQ in the germline V gene (reference sequence). V trimming: 5 bases; J trimming: 3 bases; junction bases outside the gene matches: 10. The CDR3 spans 16 residues. The chain's CDR3 is CASSNDRALFNQPQHF. In nucleotides, the CDR3 is TGTGCCAGCAGCAATGACAGGGCCCTCTTCAATCAGCCCCAGCATTTT.

Ten or more counts support this clonotype. The chain couples TRBV4-3 to TRBJ2-1; D remains unclear. The CDR3 is 13 amino acids. The V end lost 4 bases, the J end lost 6 bases, and 10 bases lay between the germline ends. Germline lookup yields CDR1 LGHNA and CDR2 YSLEER. In nucleotides, the CDR3 is TGCGCCAGCAGCCTTTCGGAGCGCAATGAGCAGTTCTTC. Translated, it gives CASSLSERNEQFF.

This clonotype was recorded a few times. The gene calls are TRBV6-2 or TRBV6-3 and TRBJ2-1; possible D gene TRBD2, 5 bases. V was trimmed by 0 bases and J by 3 bases, leaving 12 bases between them. There are 16 residues in the CDR3. In germline, CDR1 is MNHEY, CDR2 SVGEGT. DNA of the CDR3: TGTGCCAGCAGTTACTCGATCCTAGGGAGCTACAATGAGCAGTTCTTC. This gives the protein CASSYSILGSYNEQFF.